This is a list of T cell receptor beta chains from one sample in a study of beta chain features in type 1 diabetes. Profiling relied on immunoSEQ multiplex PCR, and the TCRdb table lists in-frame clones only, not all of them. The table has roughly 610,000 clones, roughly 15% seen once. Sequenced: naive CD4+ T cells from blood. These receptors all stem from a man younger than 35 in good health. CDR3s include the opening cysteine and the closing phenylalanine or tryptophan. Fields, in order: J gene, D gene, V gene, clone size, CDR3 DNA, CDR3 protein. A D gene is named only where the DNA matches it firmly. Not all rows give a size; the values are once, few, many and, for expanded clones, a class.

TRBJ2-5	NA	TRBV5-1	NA	TGCGCCAGCAGCAGGGTACAAGAGACCCAGTACTTC	CASSRVQETQYF
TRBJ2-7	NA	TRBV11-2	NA	TGTGCCAGCAGCTTAGTTCGGGACTCCTACGAGCAGTACTTC	CASSLVRDSYEQYF
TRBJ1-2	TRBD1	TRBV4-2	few	TGTGCCAGCAGCCAAGAGACAGGGCTTAAGGCGAATTATGGCTACACCTTC	CASSQETGLKANYGYTF
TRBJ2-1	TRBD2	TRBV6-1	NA	TGTGCCAGCAGAACTAGCGGGTACTACAATGAGCAGTTCTTC	CASRTSGYYNEQFF
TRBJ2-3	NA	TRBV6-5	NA	TGTGCCAGCAGTGACCGTAGGGATACGCAGTATTTT	CASSDRRDTQYF
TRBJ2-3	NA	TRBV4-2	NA	TGTGCCAGCAGCCACCCCCCGGGCACAGATACGCAGTATTTT	CASSHPPGTDTQYF
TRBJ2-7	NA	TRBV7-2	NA	TGTGCCAGCCTTCTTCAGATCGGGCCTTACGAGCAGTACTTC	CASLLQIGPYEQYF
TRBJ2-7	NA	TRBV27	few	TGTGCCAGCAGTTCGTTGACGAGAGAGCAGTACTTC	CASSSLTREQYF
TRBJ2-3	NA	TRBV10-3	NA	TGTGCCATCAGTGAGTCTACTTCTAACACAGATACGCAGTATTTT	CAISESTSNTDTQYF
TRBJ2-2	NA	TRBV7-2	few	TGTGCCAGCAGCTCTACAGGGCTGAACACCGGGGAGCTGTTTTTT	CASSSTGLNTGELFF
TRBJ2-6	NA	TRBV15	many	TGTGCCACCAGCGGGGGCAACTCTGGGGCCAACGTCCTGACTTTC	CATSGGNSGANVLTF
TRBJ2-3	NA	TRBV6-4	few	TGTGCCAGCAGGGCCTCCGGGACCTTGGGCACAGATACGCAGTATTTT	CASRASGTLGTDTQYF
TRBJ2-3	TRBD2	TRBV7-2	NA	TGTGCCAGCAGCTTTGTGGGAGGGCCCTCAGATACGCAGTATTTT	CASSFVGGPSDTQYF
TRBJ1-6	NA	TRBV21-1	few	TGTGCCAGCAGCAAAGTCCGGAGACACCGGCAGAATTCACCCCTCCACTTT	CASSKVRRHRQNSPLHF
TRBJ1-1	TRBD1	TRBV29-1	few	TGCAGCGCTTACAGGGGGCAGACTGAAGCTTTCTTT	CSAYRGQTEAFF
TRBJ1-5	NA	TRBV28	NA	TGTGCCATCGGGTCGGGGGACGGTAGGCCCCAGCATTTT	CAIGSGDGRPQHF
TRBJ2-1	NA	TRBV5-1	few	TGCGCCAGCAGTAGTACGGCCGGGGCTCCCTACAATGAGCAGTTCTTC	CASSSTAGAPYNEQFF
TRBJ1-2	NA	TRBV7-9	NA	TGTGCCAGCCCGGATGGTAACTATGGCTACACCTTC	CASPDGNYGYTF
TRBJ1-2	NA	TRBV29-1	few	TGCAGCGAGCGACAATCTAACTATGGCTACACCTTC	CSERQSNYGYTF
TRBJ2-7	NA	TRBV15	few	TGTGCCACCAGTCCTCGAGGGCAGCCCTACGAGCAGTACTTC	CATSPRGQPYEQYF
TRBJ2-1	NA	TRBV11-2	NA	TGTGCCAGCAGCCCACTTGCGGGGAACGACTACAATGAGCAGTTCTTC	CASSPLAGNDYNEQFF
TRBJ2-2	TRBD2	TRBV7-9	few	TGTGCCAGCAACAGGCTAGCGGGAGACGGCACCGGGGAGCTGTTTTTT	CASNRLAGDGTGELFF
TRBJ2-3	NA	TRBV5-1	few	TGCGCCAGCAGCCCCGACCGAGGCACAGATACGCAGTATTTT	CASSPDRGTDTQYF
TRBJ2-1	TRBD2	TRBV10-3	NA	TGTGCCATCAGCAAACTAGCGGGGGGAGGTAATGAGCAGTTCTTC	CAISKLAGGGNEQFF
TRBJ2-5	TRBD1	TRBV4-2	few	TGTGCCAGCAGCCAACACAGGGGCCAAGAGACCCAGTACTTC	CASSQHRGQETQYF
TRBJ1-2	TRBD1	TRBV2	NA	TGTGCCAGCCAGAGGACAGGCCTAAACAACTATGGCTACACCTTC	CASQRTGLNNYGYTF
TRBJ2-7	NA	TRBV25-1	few	TGTGCCAGCATGGAACAGGGAAGATACGAGCAGTACTTC	CASMEQGRYEQYF
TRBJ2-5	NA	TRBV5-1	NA	TGCGCCAGCAGCCGCGGACAGACACAAGAGACCCAGTACTTC	CASSRGQTQETQYF
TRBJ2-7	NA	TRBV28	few	TGTGCCAGCAGTGGGACTTCGGGAAACGAGCAGTACTTC	CASSGTSGNEQYF
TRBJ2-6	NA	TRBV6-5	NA	TGTGCCAGCAGTTACGACAGGACCTCTGGGGCCAACGTCCTGACTTTC	CASSYDRTSGANVLTF
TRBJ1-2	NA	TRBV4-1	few	TGCGCCAGCAGCCAAAAGGGGACACCCCAGCGGAGTAACTATGGCTACACCTTC	CASSQKGTPQRSNYGYTF
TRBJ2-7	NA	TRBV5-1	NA	TGCGCCAGCAGCTTGACGGGATCCTACGAGCAGTACTTC	CASSLTGSYEQYF
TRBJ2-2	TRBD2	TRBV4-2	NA	TGTGCCAGCAGCCAAGATTGGCGGGGGGCCGGGGAGCTGTTTTTT	CASSQDWRGAGELFF
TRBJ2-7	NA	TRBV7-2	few	TGTGCCAGCAGCTTAAGGGCTGGCTACGAGCAGTACTTC	CASSLRAGYEQYF
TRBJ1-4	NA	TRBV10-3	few	TGTGCCATCTCACAGAGGAGCATTGCAACTAATGAAAAACTGTTTTTT	CAISQRSIATNEKLFF
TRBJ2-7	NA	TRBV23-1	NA	TGCGCCAGCACCCCCCCGGGTGGGAAGGCCGTATACGAGCAGTACTTC	CASTPPGGKAVYEQYF